This record covers a single T cell receptor beta chain. Which antigen it targets is not known. No much larger clonotype is one base removed from it; base qualities were not supplied. The source of the sample is a study of T cell changes during pregnancy in multiple sclerosis (dated by TCRdb to the late 2010s). With regard to the full study: The study looked at changes in the T cell repertoire across pregnancy in women with multiple sclerosis.

The library was produced with the immunoSEQ multiplex PCR assay. Imported from immuneACCESS, the table was reduced by TCRdb to in-frame sequences with V and J called. These copies leave out some clones; in studies compared against another copy, an unresolved V gene accounts for under half, and the cause of the remainder is not known. The sample contains some 80,000 clones, roughly 90% of them found a single time. The ten largest clones take up 0.7% to 0.9% of the sample. V loses 3 bases, J loses 6 bases, and the germline ends lie 10 bases apart. CDR3 length: 12 amino acids, cysteine to phenylalanine. Only the CDR3 DNA is retained, 36 bases long and in frame from the first base. CDR1 is given as SGHDT and CDR2 as YYEEEE, both from the germline V gene.

The specimen comprised peripheral blood, sampled in the first trimester of pregnancy. The chain joins TRBV5-6 to TRBJ2-7; possibly the D gene is TRBD1, per 6 matching bases. The source is a female donor in good health, enrolled as a control in a pregnancy study. The DNA reads as follows: TGTGCCAGCAGCTCCGGGACAACCGAGCAGTACTTC. It codes for CASSSGTTEQYF.